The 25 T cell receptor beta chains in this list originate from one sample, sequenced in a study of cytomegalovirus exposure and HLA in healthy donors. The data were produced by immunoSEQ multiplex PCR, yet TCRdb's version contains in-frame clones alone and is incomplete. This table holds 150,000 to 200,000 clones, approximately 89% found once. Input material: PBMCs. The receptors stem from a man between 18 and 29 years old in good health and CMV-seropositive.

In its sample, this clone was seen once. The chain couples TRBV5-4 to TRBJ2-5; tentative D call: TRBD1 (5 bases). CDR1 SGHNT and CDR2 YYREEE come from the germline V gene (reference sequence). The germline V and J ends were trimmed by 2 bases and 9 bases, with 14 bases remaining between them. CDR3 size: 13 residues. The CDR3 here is CASSFRGQGSQYF. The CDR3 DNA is TGTGCCAGCAGCTTTAGGGGTCAAGGGTCCCAGTACTTC.

CDR3 nucleotides: TGCGCCAGCAGCCTATGGACAAAAGACTACGAGCAGTACTTC. Its protein is CASSLWTKDYEQYF. The chain carries TRBV5-1 and TRBJ2-7; TRBD1 is a possible D gene (5 bases). V was shortened by 4 bases and J by 3 bases, with 14 bases between the two germline ends. Germline V gene data show CDR1 as SGHRS and CDR2 as YFSETQ. The CDR3 is 14 amino acids. Together with reference TRBV5-1 and TRBJ2-7, the CDR3 gives the full variable domain: KAGVTQTPRYLIKTRGQQVTLSCSPISGHRSVSWYQQTPGQGLQFLFEYFSETQRNKGNFPGRFSGRQFSNSRSEMNVSTLELGDSALYLCASSLWTKDYEQYFGPGTRLTVT.

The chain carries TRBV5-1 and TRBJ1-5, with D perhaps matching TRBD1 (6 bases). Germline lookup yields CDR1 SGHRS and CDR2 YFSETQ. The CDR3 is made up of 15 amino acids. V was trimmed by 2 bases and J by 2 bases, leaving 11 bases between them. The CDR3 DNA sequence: TGCGCCAGCAGCTTATCAGGGGTGGGCAATCAGCCCCAGCATTTT. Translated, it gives CASSLSGVGNQPQHF.

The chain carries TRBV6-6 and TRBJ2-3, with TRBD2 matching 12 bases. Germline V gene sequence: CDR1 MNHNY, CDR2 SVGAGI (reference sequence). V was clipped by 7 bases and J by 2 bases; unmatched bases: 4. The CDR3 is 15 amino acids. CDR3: CASTRTSGATDTQYF. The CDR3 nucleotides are TGTGCCAGCACCAGGACTAGCGGGGCCACAGATACGCAGTATTTT.

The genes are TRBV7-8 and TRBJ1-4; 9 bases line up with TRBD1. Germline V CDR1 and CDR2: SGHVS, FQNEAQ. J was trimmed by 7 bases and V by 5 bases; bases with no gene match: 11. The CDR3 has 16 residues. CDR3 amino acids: CASSPRVGTGIEKLFF. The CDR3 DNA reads TGTGCCAGCAGCCCTAGGGTAGGGACAGGGATTGAAAAACTGTTTTTT. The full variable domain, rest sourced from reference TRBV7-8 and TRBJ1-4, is GAGVSQSPRYKVAKRGQDVALRCDPISGHVSLFWYQQALGQGPEFLTYFQNEAQLDKSGLPSDRFFAERPEGSVSTLKIQRTQQEDSAVYLCASSPRVGTGIEKLFFGSGTQLSVL.

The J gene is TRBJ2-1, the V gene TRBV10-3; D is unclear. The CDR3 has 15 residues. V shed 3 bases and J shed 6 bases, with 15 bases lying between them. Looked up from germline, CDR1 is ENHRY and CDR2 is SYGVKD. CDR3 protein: CAISDSQSLSNEQFF. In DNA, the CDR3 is TGTGCCATCAGTGATTCACAGAGCCTGAGCAATGAGCAGTTCTTC.

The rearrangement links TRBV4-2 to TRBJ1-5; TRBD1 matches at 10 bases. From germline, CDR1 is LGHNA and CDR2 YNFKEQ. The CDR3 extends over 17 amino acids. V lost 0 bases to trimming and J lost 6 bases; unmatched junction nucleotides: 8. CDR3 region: CASSQEPGTGEGQPQHF. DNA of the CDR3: TGTGCCAGCAGCCAAGAGCCCGGGACAGGGGAAGGTCAGCCCCAGCATTTT.

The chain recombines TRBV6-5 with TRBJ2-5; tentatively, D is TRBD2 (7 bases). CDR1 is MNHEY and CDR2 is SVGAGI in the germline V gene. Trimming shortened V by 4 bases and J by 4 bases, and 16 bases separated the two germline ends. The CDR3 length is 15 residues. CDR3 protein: CASSSRRGGSETQYF. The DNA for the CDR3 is TGTGCCAGCAGTTCGAGAAGGGGGGGGTCAGAGACCCAGTACTTC.

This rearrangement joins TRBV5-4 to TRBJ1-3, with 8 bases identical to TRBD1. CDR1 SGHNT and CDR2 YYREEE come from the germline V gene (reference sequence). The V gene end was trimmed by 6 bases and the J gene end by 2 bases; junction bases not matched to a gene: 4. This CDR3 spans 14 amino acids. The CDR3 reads CASTDRETGNTIYF. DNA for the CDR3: TGTGCCAGCACGGACAGGGAGACTGGAAACACCATATATTTT.

CDR3 sequence reads: CASSLYSSNEKLFF. The CDR3 DNA reads as TGTGCCAGCAGTCTTTACAGCAGTAATGAAAAACTGTTTTTT. J is TRBJ1-4 and V is TRBV2, with D unresolved. Between the trimmed V and J ends, which lost 5 bases and 4 bases, there was a span of 11 bases. The CDR3 consists of 14 residues. Germline assignment: CDR1 SNHLY and CDR2 FYNNEI.

As DNA, the CDR3 is TGTGCCAGCAGCCCCTTCGAGCGGCCAACCTACGAGCAGTACTTC. Translated, it gives CASSPFERPTYEQYF. The chain couples TRBV11-1 to TRBJ2-7; weak D call: TRBD2 (5 bases). This CDR3 has 15 amino acids. Germline CDR1 SGHAT, CDR2 FQDESV (reference sequence). The V gene lost 5 bases and the J gene lost 2 bases, with 16 bases spanning the gap.

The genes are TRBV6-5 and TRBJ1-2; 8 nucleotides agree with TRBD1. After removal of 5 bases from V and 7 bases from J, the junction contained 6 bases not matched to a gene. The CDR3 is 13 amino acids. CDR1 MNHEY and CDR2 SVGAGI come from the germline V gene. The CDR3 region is CASSQTGDGGYTF. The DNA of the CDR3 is TGTGCCAGCAGTCAGACAGGGGATGGTGGCTACACCTTC.

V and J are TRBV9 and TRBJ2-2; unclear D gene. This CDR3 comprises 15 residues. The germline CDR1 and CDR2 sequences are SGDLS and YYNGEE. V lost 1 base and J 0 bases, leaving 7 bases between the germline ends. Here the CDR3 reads CASSVQFANTGELFF. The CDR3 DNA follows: TGTGCCAGCAGCGTACAGTTCGCGAACACCGGGGAGCTGTTTTTT.

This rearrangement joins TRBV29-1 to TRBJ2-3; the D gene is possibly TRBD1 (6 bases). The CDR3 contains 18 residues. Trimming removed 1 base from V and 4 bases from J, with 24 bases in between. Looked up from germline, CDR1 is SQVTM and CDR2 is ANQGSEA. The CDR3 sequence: CSVEGRGYKGSFADTQYF. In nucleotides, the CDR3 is TGCAGCGTTGAAGGAAGGGGGTACAAGGGGAGTTTCGCAGATACGCAGTATTTT.

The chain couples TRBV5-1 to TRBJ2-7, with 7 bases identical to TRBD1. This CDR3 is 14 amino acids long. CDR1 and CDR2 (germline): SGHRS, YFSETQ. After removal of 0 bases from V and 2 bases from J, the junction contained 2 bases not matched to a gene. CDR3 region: CASSLGQGPYEQYF. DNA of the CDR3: TGCGCCAGCAGCTTGGGACAGGGTCCCTACGAGCAGTACTTC. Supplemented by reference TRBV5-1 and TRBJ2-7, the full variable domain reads KAGVTQTPRYLIKTRGQQVTLSCSPISGHRSVSWYQQTPGQGLQFLFEYFSETQRNKGNFPGRFSGRQFSNSRSEMNVSTLELGDSALYLCASSLGQGPYEQYFGPGTRLTVT.

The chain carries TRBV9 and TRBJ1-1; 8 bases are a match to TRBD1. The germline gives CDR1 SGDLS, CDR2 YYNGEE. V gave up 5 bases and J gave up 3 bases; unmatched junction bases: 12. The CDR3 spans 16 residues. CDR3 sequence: CASRPITGGVHTEAFF. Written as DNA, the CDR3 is TGTGCCAGCAGACCCATCACAGGGGGGGTTCACACTGAAGCTTTCTTT. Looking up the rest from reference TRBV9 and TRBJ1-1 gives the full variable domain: DSGVTQTPKHLITATGQRVTLRCSPRSGDLSVYWYQQSLDQGLQFLIQYYNGEERAKGNILERFSAQQFPDLHSELNLSSLELGDSALYFCASRPITGGVHTEAFFGQGTRLTVV.

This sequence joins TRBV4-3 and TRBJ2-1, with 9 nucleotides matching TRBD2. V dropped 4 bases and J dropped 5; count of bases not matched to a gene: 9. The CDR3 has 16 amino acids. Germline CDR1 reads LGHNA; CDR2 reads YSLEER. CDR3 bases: TGCGCCAGCAGCCCTAGGACCCTAGCGGGGCACAATGAGCAGTTCTTC. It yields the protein CASSPRTLAGHNEQFF.

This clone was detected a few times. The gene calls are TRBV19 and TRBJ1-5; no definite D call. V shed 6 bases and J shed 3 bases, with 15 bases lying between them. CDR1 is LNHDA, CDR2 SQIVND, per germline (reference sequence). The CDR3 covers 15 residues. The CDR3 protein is CASRTRGKYNQPQHF. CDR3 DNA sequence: TGTGCCAGTAGGACCCGAGGAAAATACAATCAGCCCCAGCATTTT. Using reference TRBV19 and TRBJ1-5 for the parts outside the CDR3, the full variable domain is DGGITQSPKYLFRKEGQNVTLSCEQNLNHDAMYWYRQDPGQGLRLIYYSQIVNDFQKGDIAEGYSVSREKKESFPLTVTSAQKNPTAFYLCASRTRGKYNQPQHFGDGTRLSIL.

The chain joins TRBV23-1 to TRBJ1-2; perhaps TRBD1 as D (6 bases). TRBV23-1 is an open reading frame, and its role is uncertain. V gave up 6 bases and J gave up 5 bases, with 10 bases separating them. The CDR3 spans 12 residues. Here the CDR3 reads CASSSGTYGYTF. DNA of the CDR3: TGCGCCAGCAGCTCCGGGACATATGGCTACACCTTC.

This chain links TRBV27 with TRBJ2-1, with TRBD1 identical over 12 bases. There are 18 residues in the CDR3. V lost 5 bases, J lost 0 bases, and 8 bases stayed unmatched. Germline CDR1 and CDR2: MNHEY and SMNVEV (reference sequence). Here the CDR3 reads CASSGRDRGLSSYNEQFF. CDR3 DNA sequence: TGTGCCAGCAGTGGAAGGGACAGGGGGCTAAGCTCCTACAATGAGCAGTTCTTC.

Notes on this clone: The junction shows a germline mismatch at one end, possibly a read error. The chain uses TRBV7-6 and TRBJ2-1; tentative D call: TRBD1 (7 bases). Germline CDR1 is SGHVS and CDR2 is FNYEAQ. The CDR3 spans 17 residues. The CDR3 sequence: CASSVAAGTEFLYEQFF. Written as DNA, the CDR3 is TGTGCCAGCAGCGTAGCGGCGGGGACAGAGTTTCTTTATGAGCAGTTCTTC.

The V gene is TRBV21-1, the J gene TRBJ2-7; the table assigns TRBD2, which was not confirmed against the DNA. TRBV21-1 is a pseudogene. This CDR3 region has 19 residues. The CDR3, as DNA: TGTGCCAGCAGCAAAGCGCCCGCGGGAGGACCCGCCCTTGCCTACGAGCAGTACTTC. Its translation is CASSKAPAGGPALAYEQYF.

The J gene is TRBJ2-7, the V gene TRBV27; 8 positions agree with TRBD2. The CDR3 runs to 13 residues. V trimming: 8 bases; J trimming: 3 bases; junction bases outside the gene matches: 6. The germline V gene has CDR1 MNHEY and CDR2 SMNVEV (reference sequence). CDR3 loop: CASWGGLVYEQYF. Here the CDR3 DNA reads TGTGCCAGCTGGGGGGGACTAGTCTACGAGCAGTACTTC.

The CDR3 spells CASTPSRRGNQPQHF. The CDR3 coding sequence is TGTGCCAGCACCCCCAGTCGCAGGGGCAATCAGCCCCAGCATTTT. The gene calls are TRBV28 and TRBJ1-5, with D perhaps TRBD1 (5 bases). Germline V lookup: CDR1 MDHEN, CDR2 SYDVKM. The CDR3 length is 15 residues. Trimming took 7 bases from V and 2 from J, leaving 15 bases between them.

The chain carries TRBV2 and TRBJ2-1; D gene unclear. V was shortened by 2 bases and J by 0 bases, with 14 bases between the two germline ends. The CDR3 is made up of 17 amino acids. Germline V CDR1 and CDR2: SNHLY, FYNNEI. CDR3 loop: CASSERSQRSSYNEQFF. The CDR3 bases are TGTGCCAGCAGTGAACGGTCGCAGAGGAGCTCCTACAATGAGCAGTTCTTC.